The 23 T cell receptor beta chains given below trace back to one sample, sequenced in a study of technical replicates of blood from a few donors. Clones were read by immunoSEQ multiplex PCR, and TCRdb kept only the in-frame ones, dropping some. The table lists roughly 74,000 clones, roughly 90% of them singletons, with about 0.39% in the top ten. Sequencing was done on a sample of T cells isolated from PBMCs. Source of these receptors: a human donor in good health.

The sample holds one count of this clone. The chain couples TRBV2 to TRBJ2-3; perhaps TRBD2 as D (5 bases). The CDR3 contains 15 residues. Per germline, CDR1 SNHLY and CDR2 FYNNEI. Deletions cut 8 bases from V and 0 bases from J, with 15 bases between. The CDR3 nucleotides are TGTGCCAGCGGAGGATTTGCTTCTAGCACAGATACGCAGTATTTT. Protein: CASGGFASSTDTQYF.

The CDR3 sequence is CASSLEPSGSGNEQFF. In nucleotides, the CDR3 is TGCGCCAGCAGCTTGGAACCCAGCGGGAGTGGAAATGAGCAGTTCTTC. This sequence joins TRBV5-1 and TRBJ2-1; 8 bases align to TRBD2. From germline, CDR1 is SGHRS and CDR2 YFSETQ. The J segment lost 7 bases and the V segment lost 0 bases, leaving 9 bases of the junction unmatched. CDR3 length: 16 residues.

The chain recombines TRBV21-1 with TRBJ1-3. TRBV21-1 represents a pseudogene. CDR3 length: 14 residues. The CDR3 DNA follows: TGTGCCAGCAGCAAAAGGGGGGGGAGAAACACCATATATTTT. This gives the protein CASSKRGGRNTIYF.

The chain couples TRBV6-6 to TRBJ2-5; D is ambiguous. This CDR3 contains 13 residues. V dropped 2 bases and J dropped 2 bases, with 6 bases sitting between them. Germline CDR1 reads MNHNY; CDR2 reads SVGAGI (reference sequence). The CDR3 DNA follows: TGTGCCAGCAGTTACGTAGAACAAGAGACCCAGTACTTC. This gives the protein CASSYVEQETQYF.

The chain employs TRBV6-5 and TRBJ2-1; D gene ambiguous. Per germline, CDR1 MNHEY and CDR2 SVGAGI. V lost 8 bases and J 6 bases, leaving 8 bases between the germline ends. This CDR3 region has 11 residues. The CDR3 protein is CASSGFNEQFF. CDR3 bases: TGTGCCAGCTCGGGTTTCAATGAGCAGTTCTTC.

This sequence joins TRBV11-3 and TRBJ2-1; 9 nucleotides line up with TRBD2. Germline V lookup: CDR1 SGHNT, CDR2 YENEEA. V shed 1 base and J 12 bases; nucleotides not matched to a gene: 7. The CDR3 totals 14 residues. The CDR3 loop is CASSLVGPTSGQFF. The CDR3 DNA reads as TGTGCCAGCAGCTTAGTCGGTCCGACTAGCGGGCAGTTCTTC.

This clone came up once. V gene TRBV6-1 combines with J gene TRBJ1-5; 7 bases map to TRBD1. This CDR3 is 14 amino acids long. Germline-derived CDR1 and CDR2 are MNHNS and SASEGT. J was trimmed by 3 bases and V by 3 bases; bases with no gene match: 2. CDR3 DNA: TGTGCCAGCAGTGAGACAGGGCTCAATCAGCCCCAGCATTTT. It translates to CASSETGLNQPQHF.

V usage is TRBV6-5 and J usage is TRBJ2-1; D is undetermined. The V gene's germline CDR1 is MNHEY and CDR2 SVGAGI. Trimming removed 4 bases from V and 7 bases from J, with 11 bases in between. The CDR3 has 13 residues. Here the CDR3 reads CASSLNWWNEQFF. CDR3 coding DNA: TGTGCCAGCAGTTTAAACTGGTGGAATGAGCAGTTCTTC.

The chain links TRBV11-1 to TRBJ2-7; 9 bases are shared with TRBD2. The V segment lost 5 bases and the J segment 2 bases; nucleotides outside the gene matches: 10. Germline CDR1 and CDR2: SGHAT and FQDESV (reference sequence). The CDR3 is 16 residues long. CDR3 DNA: TGTGCCAGCAGCCCTGGACTAGCGCCAACACCCTACGAGCAGTACTTC. Amino acid sequence: CASSPGLAPTPYEQYF.

The J gene is TRBJ2-7, the V gene TRBV10-3; 9 bases align to TRBD1. Germline V CDR1 and CDR2: ENHRY, SYGVKD. The CDR3 extends over 15 amino acids. The junction had 15 bases not matched to a gene; V was cut back by 10 bases and J by 5 bases. The CDR3 coding sequence is TGTGCCACTCGGCCCGACAGGGGGAAAGTGAACGAGCAGTACTTC. It codes for CATRPDRGKVNEQYF.

This sequence joins TRBV4-3 and TRBJ2-1; D remains unclear. Between the trimmed V and J ends, which lost 0 bases and 4 bases, there was a span of 10 bases. The CDR3 has 15 amino acids. Germline-derived CDR1 and CDR2 are LGHNA and YSLEER. The CDR3 is CASSQERLVYNEQFF. CDR3 in DNA: TGCGCCAGCAGCCAAGAAAGGCTAGTTTACAATGAGCAGTTCTTC.

This chain connects TRBV19 to TRBJ2-1; possible D gene TRBD1, 6 bases. Trimming took 8 bases from V and 0 from J, leaving 14 bases between them. Germline CDR1 LNHDA, CDR2 SQIVND (reference sequence). The CDR3 length is 15 residues. The CDR3 DNA sequence: TGTGCCAGTGCTCTTACAGGGAGCTCCTACAATGAGCAGTTCTTC. This encodes CASALTGSSYNEQFF.

The rearrangement uses TRBV29-1 and TRBJ2-2, with 7 bases identical to TRBD1. The J segment lost 3 bases and the V segment lost 7 bases, leaving 8 bases of the junction unmatched. This CDR3 is built from 14 residues. Germline CDR1 SQVTM, CDR2 ANQGSEA. The CDR3 region has the DNA TGCAGCGCTACCGTCGGGACAGACACCGGGGAGCTGTTTTTT. Its protein is CSATVGTDTGELFF.

The rearrangement uses TRBV30 and TRBJ1-2; D perhaps matches TRBD1 (5 bases). Trimming took off 8 bases at V and 0 bases at J, with 13 bases between the two ends. There are 13 residues in the CDR3. Germline CDR1 reads GTSNPN; CDR2 reads SVGIG (reference sequence). DNA of the CDR3: TGTGCCGGGACCGGGGTTTCTAACTATGGCTACACCTTC. Protein product: CAGTGVSNYGYTF.

The V call is TRBV12-1, the J call TRBJ2-5; the D segment call TRBD2 is taken from the table without a DNA check. TRBV12-1 has pseudogene status. The length of the CDR3 is 10 residues. The CDR3 reads CASASGTQYF. The CDR3 nucleotides read TGTGCCAGCGCTAGTGGGACCCAGTACTTC.

This clone appeared once. The chain uses TRBV9 and TRBJ2-2, with D maybe TRBD2 (6 bases). Looked up from germline, CDR1 is SGDLS and CDR2 is YYNGEE. V shed 7 bases and J shed 4 bases, with 8 bases lying between them. The CDR3 is 12 amino acids. Written as DNA, the CDR3 is TGTGCCAGCTACGGGGGCACCGGGGAGCTGTTTTTT. Protein product: CASYGGTGELFF.

The chain links TRBV30 to TRBJ2-2; the match to TRBD2 covers 7 bases. CDR1 is GTSNPN, CDR2 SVGIG, per germline (reference sequence). The CDR3 is made up of 15 amino acids. V trimming: 0 bases; J trimming: 1 base; junction bases outside the gene matches: 2. The CDR3 nucleotides are TGTGCCTGGAGTGTACTAGCGCAGAACACCGGGGAGCTGTTTTTT. Protein: CAWSVLAQNTGELFF.

The chain uses TRBV11-3 and TRBJ2-7, with TRBD2 as a possible D gene (5 bases). This CDR3 is built from 13 residues. The germline V and J ends were trimmed by 6 bases and 3 bases, with 12 bases remaining between them. Germline lookup yields CDR1 SGHNT and CDR2 YENEEA. CDR3 in DNA: TGTGCCAGCAGTATGACGGGATTCTACGAGCAGTACTTC. Amino acids: CASSMTGFYEQYF.

This clone was picked up a small number of times. The chain joins TRBV7-2 to TRBJ1-1, with TRBD1 identical over 9 bases. Germline trimming cut 8 bases from V and 8 bases from J; bases unmatched to any gene: 15. CDR3 length equals 15 residues. Germline V CDR1 and CDR2: SGHTA, FQGNSA. This CDR3 reads CASGHRQGVTQEAFF. The CDR3 nucleotides are TGTGCCAGCGGACATCGACAGGGGGTTACTCAAGAAGCTTTCTTT. Complete variable domain (other parts from reference TRBV7-2 and TRBJ1-1): GAGVSQSPSNKVTEKGKDVELRCDPISGHTALYWYRQSLGQGLEFLIYFQGNSAPDKSGLPSDRFSAERTGGSVSTLTIQRTQQEDSAVYLCASGHRQGVTQEAFFGQGTRLTVV.

The chain employs TRBV29-1 and TRBJ2-1; weak D call: TRBD1 (5 bases). Per germline, CDR1 SQVTM and CDR2 ANQGSEA. The ends were cut back, 0 bases at V and 3 bases at J, with 15 bases in the middle. There are 16 residues in the CDR3. For the CDR3, the DNA is TGCAGCGTTGAAGATCTTCACCAGGGATTCTACAATGAGCAGTTCTTC. The encoded protein is CSVEDLHQGFYNEQFF.

This chain's CDR3 is CASSPGRSNEQFF. The CDR3 DNA sequence: TGTGCCAGCTCACCGGGGAGGAGCAATGAGCAGTTCTTC. The V gene is TRBV18, the J gene TRBJ2-1, with TRBD2 as a possible D gene (6 bases). The germline V gene has CDR1 KGHSH and CDR2 LQKENI. V was trimmed by 3 bases and J by 6 bases, leaving 9 bases between them. The CDR3 contains 13 residues.

The chain links TRBV11-2 to TRBJ1-5; D remains ambiguous. The CDR3 loop spans 13 amino acids. Germline V gene sequence: CDR1 SGHAT, CDR2 FQNNGV. Trimming removed 3 bases from V and 4 bases from J, with 7 bases in between. The CDR3 spells CASSLGRNQPQHF. CDR3 nucleotides: TGTGCCAGCAGCTTGGGGAGGAATCAGCCCCAGCATTTT.

V gene TRBV5-1 combines with J gene TRBJ2-3; D unclear. Looked up from germline, CDR1 is SGHRS and CDR2 is YFSETQ. The V end was cut by 4 bases, the J end by 6 bases, with 12 bases between. The CDR3 covers 13 residues. The CDR3 DNA follows: TGCGCCAGCAGCCCAATGGGCATCGATACGCAGTATTTT. Residues: CASSPMGIDTQYF.